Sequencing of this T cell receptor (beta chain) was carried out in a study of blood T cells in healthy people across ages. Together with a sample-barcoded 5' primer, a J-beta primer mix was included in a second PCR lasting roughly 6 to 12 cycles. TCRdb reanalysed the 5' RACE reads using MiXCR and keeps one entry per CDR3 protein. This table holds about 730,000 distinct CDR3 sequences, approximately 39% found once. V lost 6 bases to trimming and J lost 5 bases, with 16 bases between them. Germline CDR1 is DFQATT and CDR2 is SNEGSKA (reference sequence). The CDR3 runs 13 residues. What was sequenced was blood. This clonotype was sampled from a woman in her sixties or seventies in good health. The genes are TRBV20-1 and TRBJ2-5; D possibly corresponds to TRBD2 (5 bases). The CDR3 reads CSAISGTPETQYF. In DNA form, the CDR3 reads TGCAGTGCAATAAGCGGCACCCCGGAGACCCAGTACTTC.